Below are 19 T cell receptor beta chains sequenced from a single sample in a study of post-analysis software for immune sequencing data. Study-wide results and caveats: The study found TRBV5-6, TRBV5-1 and TRBV20-1 among 4 or 5 TRBV segments more frequent in patients than controls.

TCR beta cDNA libraries had unique molecular identifiers. TCRdb independently ran MiXCR on the PCR reads; one entry per CDR3 protein. The sample records approximately 730,000 distinct CDR3 sequences, approximately 44% being singletons. Antigens of these TCRs are unknown. The sample was blood. The receptors here all came from a girl under 18 with multiple sclerosis.

This clonotype has more than one count but fewer than ten. The V gene is TRBV7-2, the J gene TRBJ2-7; TRBD2 might be the D (5 bases). V dropped 1 base and J dropped 7 bases, with 11 bases sitting between them. The CDR3 consists of 13 residues. CDR1 is SGHTA and CDR2 is FQGNSA in the germline V gene. The CDR3 coding sequence is TGTGCCAGCAGCTTAGGAAACGGGGAAGAGCAGTACTTC. It translates to CASSLGNGEEQYF.

This sequence joins TRBV6-6 and TRBJ2-7; no clear D. The DNA matches TRBJ2-5 better at its end, which makes the J call doubtful. Per the germline V gene, CDR1 is MNHNY and CDR2 is SVGAGI (reference sequence). CDR3 length: 15 residues. The CDR3 DNA follows: TGTGCCAGCAGTTACTCGACGGTAGCTGGAGAGACCCAGTACTTC. The encoded protein is CASSYSTVAGETQYF.

V is TRBV6-6 and J is TRBJ2-7, with D unclear. This CDR3 is 14 amino acids long. Trimming pared 2 bases from V and 0 bases from J, leaving 8 bases between. Germline values: CDR1 MNHNY, CDR2 SVGAGI (reference sequence). The CDR3 DNA sequence: TGTGCCAGCAGTTACCGTGTGAGCTCCTACGAGCAGTACTTC. Translated: CASSYRVSSYEQYF.

This clonotype appeared a few times. The V and J genes are TRBV12-3 or TRBV12-4 and TRBJ1-5; possibly TRBD1 for D (6 bases). Trimming removed 3 bases from V and 7 bases from J, with 13 bases in between. CDR3 size: 14 residues. DNA of the CDR3: TGTGCCAGCAGTTTGGGCCAAACAGGGCAGCCCCAGCATTTT. Amino acids: CASSLGQTGQPQHF.

V gene TRBV29-1 combines with J gene TRBJ2-7; TRBD1 might be the D (6 bases). The CDR3 contains 13 residues. V lost 6 bases and J 0 bases, leaving 12 bases between the germline ends. Germline CDR1 SQVTM, CDR2 ANQGSEA. The CDR3 DNA sequence: TGCAGCGTGGGACGGGACAACTCCTACGAGCAGTACTTC. Amino acid sequence: CSVGRDNSYEQYF.

CDR3 nucleotide sequence: TGTGCTAGTGGTCTTCGGGGGGCCAACGTCCTGACTTTC. Translated, it gives CASGLRGANVLTF. The genes are TRBV12-5 and TRBJ2-6; D gene uncertain. Trimming cost V 5 bases and J 4 bases, with 6 bases left between them. Germline V CDR1 and CDR2: LGHNT, FRNRAP. This CDR3 is 13 amino acids long.

This clonotype occurred a few times. The chain links TRBV7-2 to TRBJ2-3, with TRBD2 identical over 7 bases. V gave up 5 bases and J gave up 8 bases; unmatched junction bases: 16. Germline CDR1 SGHTA, CDR2 FQGNSA. The CDR3 extends over 16 amino acids. DNA for the CDR3: TGTGCCAGCAGCCGTCGAGGGTCTAGCGGCGTCACTACGCAGTATTTT. Encoded protein: CASSRRGSSGVTTQYF. The full variable domain, in which reference TRBV7-2 and TRBJ2-3 provide the parts outside the CDR3, is GAGVSQSPSNKVTEKGKDVELRCDPISGHTALYWYRQSLGQGLEFLIYFQGNSAPDKSGLPSDRFSAERTGGSVSTLTIQRTQQEDSAVYLCASSRRGSSGVTTQYFGPGTRLTVL.

The J gene is TRBJ2-3, the V gene TRBV7-9; 7 bases are shared with TRBD2. The CDR3 totals 15 residues. Germline V lookup: CDR1 SEHNR, CDR2 FQNEAQ (reference sequence). V trimming: 3 bases; J trimming: 5 bases; junction bases outside the gene matches: 8. CDR3 sequence: CASSLAGAVGDTQYF. In DNA form, the CDR3 reads TGTGCCAGCAGCTTGGCGGGAGCGGTTGGAGATACGCAGTATTTT.

This clonotype showed up just a few times. The genes are TRBV29-1 and TRBJ2-5; possibly TRBD2 for D (5 bases). Trimming cost V 5 bases and J 3 bases, with 16 bases left between them. The CDR3 covers 14 residues. Germline V gene sequence: CDR1 SQVTM, CDR2 ANQGSEA. CDR3 nucleotide sequence: TGCAGCGTTATCGGTAGCGCAAACGAAGAGACCCAGTACTTC. Encoded protein: CSVIGSANEETQYF. The full variable domain, with the rest looked up from reference TRBV29-1 and TRBJ2-5, is SAVISQKPSRDICQRGTSLTIQCQVDSQVTMMFWYRQQPGQSLTLIATANQGSEATYESGFVIDKFPISRPNLTFSTLTVSNMSPEDSSIYLCSVIGSANEETQYFGPGTRLLVL.

This clonotype showed up just once. This chain uses TRBV9 with TRBJ2-3; 7 bases line up with TRBD2. The ends lost 0 bases at V and 6 bases at J; junction bases unmatched: 7. The CDR3 has 15 amino acids. The germline V gene encodes CDR1 SGDLS and CDR2 YYNGEE. CDR3 sequence: CASSVGTGGGDTQYF. CDR3 nucleotide sequence: TGTGCCAGCAGCGTAGGGACGGGGGGAGGGGATACGCAGTATTTT.

The genes are TRBV7-2 and TRBJ2-5; the match to TRBD1 covers 7 bases. The trim removed 1 base at V and 5 bases at J, leaving 7 bases unmatched. This CDR3 spans 15 amino acids. In germline, CDR1 is SGHTA, CDR2 FQGNSA. CDR3: CASSLGARQGETQYF. The CDR3 DNA sequence: TGTGCCAGCAGCTTAGGCGCTCGACAGGGCGAGACCCAGTACTTC.

The chain uses TRBV5-1 and TRBJ2-7; D assignment may be TRBD1 or TRBD2 (5 bases each). The germline V and J ends were trimmed by 2 bases and 2 bases, with 14 bases remaining between them. The CDR3 sequence is 15 residues long. The germline V gene encodes CDR1 SGHRS and CDR2 YFSETQ. The CDR3 is CASSLDGTTTYEQYF. CDR3 DNA sequence: TGCGCCAGCAGCTTAGACGGGACGACTACCTACGAGCAGTACTTC. Supplemented by reference TRBV5-1 and TRBJ2-7, the full variable domain reads KAGVTQTPRYLIKTRGQQVTLSCSPISGHRSVSWYQQTPGQGLQFLFEYFSETQRNKGNFPGRFSGRQFSNSRSEMNVSTLELGDSALYLCASSLDGTTTYEQYFGPGTRLTVT.

The chain recombines TRBV6-9 with TRBJ2-7; TRBD2 matches 7 bases. The CDR3 contains 17 residues. Losses at the gene ends were 6 bases for V and 1 base for J; bases not matched to a gene: 15. CDR1 and CDR2 from the germline V gene are MNHGY and SVAAGI. The CDR3 nucleotides are TGTGCCAGCAGCAGCCCCCGGGGAGGGCTAGCATCCTACGAGCAGTACTTC. Its protein is CASSSPRGGLASYEQYF.

Only a few counts were recorded for this clonotype. CDR3 bases: TGTGCCAGCAGTTACGGACTAATCGTTGAGCAGTTCTTC. Its protein is CASSYGLIVEQFF. The chain has TRBV6-2 or TRBV6-3 and TRBJ2-1; TRBD2 is a possible D gene (6 bases). This CDR3 region has 13 residues. CDR1 and CDR2 from the germline V gene are MNHEY and SVGEGT. Trimming took off 2 bases at V and 9 bases at J, with 11 bases between the two ends.

This clonotype appeared a few times. The chain employs TRBV20-1 and TRBJ2-1, with 13 bases fitting TRBD2. There are 15 residues in the CDR3. Looked up from germline, CDR1 is DFQATT and CDR2 is SNEGSKA (reference sequence). The V and J ends lost 3 bases and 10 bases, in that order; junction bases with no gene match: 9. The CDR3 is CSARKPGLAGTEQFF. The CDR3 DNA reads TGCAGTGCTAGGAAACCGGGACTAGCGGGAACCGAGCAGTTCTTC.

For the CDR3, the DNA is TGTGCCAGCATGCCGACTAGCGGCTACAATGAGCAGTTCTTC. The encoded protein is CASMPTSGYNEQFF. The gene calls are TRBV2 and TRBJ2-1; 9 bases fit TRBD2. Germline trimming cut 7 bases from V and 3 bases from J; bases unmatched to any gene: 4. Germline CDR1 is SNHLY and CDR2 is FYNNEI. There are 14 residues in the CDR3.

V and J are TRBV20-1 and TRBJ2-5, with TRBD2 matching over 8 bases. With 6 bases clipped from V and 1 base from J, the junction kept 4 bases outside the gene matches. CDR1 is DFQATT and CDR2 is SNEGSKA in the germline V gene (reference sequence). This CDR3 contains 13 residues. The CDR3 sequence is CSARTSPQETQYF. CDR3 nucleotides: TGCAGTGCCCGGACTAGCCCCCAAGAGACCCAGTACTTC.

This chain connects TRBV6-1 to TRBJ2-1; no clear D. Trimming took off 0 bases at V and 3 bases at J, with 6 bases between the two ends. CDR1 and CDR2 from the germline V gene are MNHNS and SASEGT. This CDR3 has 14 residues. CDR3 DNA: TGTGCCAGCAGTGAAGCGGGGATCTACAATGAGCAGTTCTTC. Translating gives CASSEAGIYNEQFF.

The gene calls are TRBV7-2 and TRBJ2-7, with 7 nucleotides matching TRBD1. CDR3 length: 16 amino acids. Germline CDR1 is SGHTA and CDR2 is FQGNSA. Trimming at V came to 1 base and at J to 3 bases, leaving 9 bases not matched to a gene. CDR3 residues: CASSLGRDSTYYEQYF. CDR3 bases: TGTGCCAGCAGCTTAGGAAGGGACAGCACCTACTACGAGCAGTACTTC.